These 12 T cell receptor beta chains were sequenced from one sample in a study of regulatory T cells in long-lasting Graves disease. Researchers made TCR beta libraries by using iRepertoire HTBI primers and running Arm-PCR on CDR3 regions. TCRdb re-derived calls from the multiplex PCR reads in MiXCR, one entry per CDR3 protein. This repertoire shows about 430,000 distinct CDR3 sequences, over 14% found once; its top ten account for about 8.2%. Time point of the sample: newly diagnosed GD, antithyroid drugs for less than 3 months. Isolated PBMC RNA provided the starting material for the TCR library. The data were also submitted as part of a second study, on T cells in Graves' hyperthyroidism and ophthalmopathy.

The sequencing here drew on peripheral blood mononuclear cells (PBMCs), taken at new diagnosis, from a patient treated with antithyroid drugs. Receptor source: a woman in her thirties or forties with Graves disease.

This rearrangement joins TRBV2 to TRBJ2-5; 8 bases fit TRBD1. Germline lookup yields CDR1 SNHLY and CDR2 FYNNEI. V trimming: 4 bases; J trimming: 4 bases; junction bases outside the gene matches: 5. The CDR3 has 14 amino acids. The CDR3 DNA sequence: TGTGCCAGCAGTGGGGGACAGGTCTCAGAGACCCAGTACTTC. Residues: CASSGGQVSETQYF.

The chain links TRBV9 to TRBJ2-1; 8 nucleotides match TRBD2. Per the germline V gene, CDR1 is SGDLS and CDR2 is YYNGEE. Unmatched junction bases numbered 8, after V lost 0 bases and J lost 9 bases. The CDR3 length is 15 residues. The CDR3 region has the DNA TGTGCCAGCAGCGTAGCGGGAGGGGTTTTGACTGAGCAGTTCTTC. It encodes CASSVAGGVLTEQFF.

This clonotype was detected ten times or more. Here the CDR3 DNA reads TGTGCCAGCAGCAACCGGGACAGTCTCCAAGAGACCCAGTACTTC. It translates to CASSNRDSLQETQYF. V and J are TRBV11-2 and TRBJ2-5; TRBD1 matches 7 bases. V lost 5 bases, J lost 1 base, and 7 bases stayed unmatched. This CDR3 contains 15 residues. Germline lookup yields CDR1 SGHAT and CDR2 FQNNGV.

At least ten counts were recorded for this clonotype. This sequence joins TRBV18 and TRBJ1-1; D gene unclear. V lost 0 bases and J lost 11, with 19 bases in between. The CDR3 extends over 15 amino acids. CDR1 and CDR2 (germline): KGHSH, LQKENI. This CDR3 reads CASSPPTSSLDLAFF. The CDR3 DNA follows: TGTGCCAGCTCACCACCTACCTCCTCTCTGGACTTGGCTTTCTTT. Based on the CDR3 plus reference TRBV18 and TRBJ1-1, the full variable domain is NAGVMQNPRHLVRRRGQEARLRCSPMKGHSHVYWYRQLPEEGLKFMVYLQKENIIDESGMPKERFSAEFPKEGPSILRIQQVVRGDSAAYFCASSPPTSSLDLAFFGQGTRLTVV.

The chain is built from TRBV20-1 and TRBJ1-2; D is unclear. V dropped 0 bases and J dropped 8 bases, with 16 bases sitting between them. Germline assignment: CDR1 DFQATT and CDR2 SNEGSKA (reference sequence). The CDR3 has 14 amino acids. The CDR3, as DNA: TGCAGTGCTAGAGACAGGATAGGAACGGGAGGCTACACCTTC. Translating it yields CSARDRIGTGGYTF.

The V and J genes are TRBV6-1 and TRBJ2-2, with D perhaps being TRBD1 or TRBD2 (5 bases each). The V gene's germline CDR1 is MNHNS and CDR2 SASEGT. This CDR3 region has 18 residues. The V end lost 0 bases, the J end lost 4 bases, and 18 bases lay between the germline ends. The CDR3 DNA sequence: TGTGCCAGCAGTGAAGCCCGGGGCTACCCACGTGGCACCGGGGAGCTGTTTTTT. Translation gives CASSEARGYPRGTGELFF.

This clonotype was seen repeatedly, ten times or more. The V gene is TRBV3-1, the J gene TRBJ2-5, with 8 bases matching TRBD2. Trimming took 6 bases from V and 2 from J; bases not matched to a gene: 5. CDR1 and CDR2 (germline): LGHDT, YNNKEL (reference sequence). The CDR3 spans 14 residues. The CDR3 DNA sequence: TGTGCCAGCAGGCAATCGGGGGGGCAAGAGACCCAGTACTTC. It is translated as CASRQSGGQETQYF.

This clonotype was counted ten times or more. The chain employs TRBV5-8 and TRBJ2-5, with TRBD2 identical over 10 bases. This CDR3 has 17 amino acids. In germline, CDR1 is SGHTS, CDR2 YDEGEE. The V segment lost 4 bases and the J segment 5 bases; nucleotides outside the gene matches: 14. The CDR3, as DNA: TGTGCCAGCAGCCCCGTATGGAGCGGGAGGGTGTACGAGACCCAGTACTTC. This sequence encodes CASSPVWSGRVYETQYF.

This clonotype turned up a few times. The chain recombines TRBV4-3 with TRBJ2-7; a possible D gene is TRBD1 (6 bases). The CDR3 contains 15 residues. V was cut by 1 base and J by 2 bases, with 12 bases left in between. Germline V gives CDR1 LGHNA, CDR2 YSLEER. CDR3 DNA: TGCGCCAGCAGCCAAGGCACCGGGACAACCTACGAGCAGTACTTC. Protein sequence: CASSQGTGTTYEQYF.

This clonotype was seen ten or more times. The V call is TRBV28, the J call TRBJ1-2, with 7 bases matching TRBD1. After removal of 6 bases from V and 5 bases from J, the junction contained 6 bases not matched to a gene. Germline loops: CDR1 MDHEN, CDR2 SYDVKM. CDR3 length: 13 residues. CDR3 nucleotides: TGTGCCAGCAGCCCGGACAGGCTTTATGGCTACACCTTC. It is translated as CASSPDRLYGYTF.

This clonotype was picked up many times. This chain links TRBV29-1 with TRBJ1-6; D not certain. The germline V gene has CDR1 SQVTM and CDR2 ANQGSEA. The germline V and J ends were trimmed by 4 bases and 8 bases, with 6 bases remaining between them. The CDR3 totals 11 residues. The CDR3 bases are TGCAGCGTTGGCGAGGATTCACCCCTCCACTTT. It is translated as CSVGEDSPLHF.

This clonotype was found a few times. The rearrangement links TRBV29-1 to TRBJ2-1; 12 positions match TRBD2. The length of the CDR3 is 16 residues. Germline V gives CDR1 SQVTM, CDR2 ANQGSEA. Trimming removed 3 bases from V and 4 bases from J; junction bases left unmatched: 7. The CDR3 loop reads CSVELAGTSGYNEQFF. As DNA, the CDR3 is TGCAGCGTTGAGCTCGCCGGGACTAGCGGGTACAATGAGCAGTTCTTC.